The 3 T cell receptor beta chains reported below all come from one sample, sequenced in a study of cytomegalovirus exposure and HLA in healthy donors. Both 60 Vbeta primers and 13 Jbeta primers went into the PCR. The table came from immunoSEQ multiplex PCR; TCRdb's copy has only in-frame clones and leaves some out. The repertoire holds roughly 120,000 clones, with about four fifths as singletons. The specimen was PBMCs. The receptors were gathered from a male donor in good health and CMV-seropositive.

The CDR3 DNA reads as TGCGCCAGCAGCCAAGATTCTTCGAGGAATGAAAAACTGTTTTTT. It encodes CASSQDSSRNEKLFF. The rearrangement uses TRBV4-3 and TRBJ1-4; the D is unclear. Germline V gene data show CDR1 as LGHNA and CDR2 as YSLEER. The CDR3 contains 15 residues. The V gene lost 0 bases and the J gene lost 5 bases, with 10 bases spanning the gap.

The chain combines TRBV4-3 with TRBJ1-2, with TRBD1 identical over 11 bases. The trim removed 3 bases at V and 8 bases at J, leaving 11 bases unmatched. Germline V lookup: CDR1 LGHNA, CDR2 YSLEER. The CDR3 is made up of 16 amino acids. The CDR3 loop is CASSHETGTGGLGYTF. In DNA form, the CDR3 reads TGCGCCAGCAGCCATGAAACCGGGACAGGGGGTCTCGGCTACACCTTC.

This chain joins TRBV2 and TRBJ1-2; tentative D call: TRBD1 (6 bases). CDR1 and CDR2 (germline): SNHLY, FYNNEI. The CDR3 consists of 13 residues. V was trimmed by 6 bases and J by 5 bases, leaving 13 bases between them. The CDR3 DNA reads TGTGCCAGCAGCCCCGGGACAAGATATGGCTACACCTTC. It translates to CASSPGTRYGYTF.